The clone carrying this TCR beta chain was found a few times. Sample-barcoded 5' priming and a J-beta primer mix drove a second PCR of about 6 to 11 cycles. Each TCR beta cDNA got a 12-nucleotide random molecular identifier. TCRdb processed the 5' RACE reads anew with MiXCR; each CDR3 protein has one entry. The sample yields roughly 930,000 distinct CDR3 sequences, about 48% seen once. The CDR3 is 17 residues long. Germline loops: CDR1 SGDLS, CDR2 YYNGEE. The germline V and J ends were trimmed by 4 bases and 6 bases, with 25 bases remaining between them. This record comes from a study of blood T cells in healthy people across ages.

V usage is TRBV9 and J usage is TRBJ1-2; TRBD1 is a possible D gene (6 bases). The TCR comes from a man aged 25 to 40 in good health. Sequenced material: blood. The CDR3 region has the DNA TGTGCCAGCAGCCCCCCCAAGGGCGGGGGGCCGGGACATGGCTACACCTTC. Its protein is CASSPPKGGGPGHGYTF.